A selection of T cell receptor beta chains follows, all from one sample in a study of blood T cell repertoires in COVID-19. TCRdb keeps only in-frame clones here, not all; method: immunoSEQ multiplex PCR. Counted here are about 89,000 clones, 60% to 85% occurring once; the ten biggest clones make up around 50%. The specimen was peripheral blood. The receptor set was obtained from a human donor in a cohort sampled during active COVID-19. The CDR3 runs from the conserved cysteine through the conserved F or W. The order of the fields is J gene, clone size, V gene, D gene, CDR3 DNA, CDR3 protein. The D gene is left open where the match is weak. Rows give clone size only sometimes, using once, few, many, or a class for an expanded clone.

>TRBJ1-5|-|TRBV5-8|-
TGTGCCAGCAGCCCCCCCGGTTGGAGTTATAGCAATCAGCCCCAGCATTTT
CASSPPGWSYSNQPQHF
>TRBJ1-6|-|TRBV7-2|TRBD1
TGTGCCAGCAGCTTAGAGGGGACAGGGCGTTCACCCCTCCACTTT
CASSLEGTGRSPLHF
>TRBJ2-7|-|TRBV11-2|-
TGTGCCAGCACCTCCGACAGACGCTCCTACGAGCAGTACTTC
CASTSDRRSYEQYF
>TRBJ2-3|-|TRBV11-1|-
TGTGCCAGCAGCGCGGGTGTTGGAGATACGCAGTATTTT
CASSAGVGDTQYF
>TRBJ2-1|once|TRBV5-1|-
TGCGCCAGCACCCAGAGCGGCCAACCCTACAATGAGCAGTTCTTC
CASTQSGQPYNEQFF
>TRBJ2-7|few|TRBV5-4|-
TGTGCCAGCAGCGCACACCGAGGGATCCACGAGCAGTACTTC
CASSAHRGIHEQYF
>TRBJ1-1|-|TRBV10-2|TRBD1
TGCGCCAGCAGTACTAACAGGGGAGGCACTGAAGCTTTCTTT
CASSTNRGGTEAFF
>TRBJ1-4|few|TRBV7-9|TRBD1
TGTGCCAGCAGAGCAACAGGGGATATCCGTGAAAAACTGTTTTTT
CASRATGDIREKLFF
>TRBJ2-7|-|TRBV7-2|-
TGTGCCAGCAGCTTAGACAGGGTTGGCGAGCAGTACTTC
CASSLDRVGEQYF
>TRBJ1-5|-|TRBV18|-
TGTGCCAGCTCACCAATGACAGGTAGCAATCAGCCCCAGCATTTT
CASSPMTGSNQPQHF
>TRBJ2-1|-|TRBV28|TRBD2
TGTGCCAGCAGTTTTCGGCGGGAGTTGAATGAGCAGTTCTTC
CASSFRRELNEQFF
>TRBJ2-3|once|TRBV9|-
TGTGCCAGCAGCGTAGGGATAGCCCGAAGCACAGATACGCAGTATTTT
CASSVGIARSTDTQYF
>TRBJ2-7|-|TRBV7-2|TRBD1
TGTGCCAGCAGCTTAGTCGGACAGGGAAGACCACAAACTTTC
CASSLVGQGRPQTF
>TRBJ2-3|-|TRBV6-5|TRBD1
TGTGCCAGCAGTTCTGGACAGGGCCTGGATACGCAGTATTTT
CASSSGQGLDTQYF
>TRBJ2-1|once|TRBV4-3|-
TGCGCCAGCAGCCAAGATGGGGGGGCAGGGTTCGATGAGCAGTTCTTC
CASSQDGGAGFDEQFF
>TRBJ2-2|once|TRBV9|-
TGTGCCAGCAGCCCCGCGACAGAGTACACCGGGGAGCTGTTTTTT
CASSPATEYTGELFF
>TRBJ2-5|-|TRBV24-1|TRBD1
TGTGCCACCAGGGAGGGGACAGGACCGAGGGAGACCCAGTACTTC
CATREGTGPRETQYF
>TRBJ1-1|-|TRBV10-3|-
TGTGCCATCAGTGGGCCAGGGAACACTGAAGCTTTCTTT
CAISGPGNTEAFF
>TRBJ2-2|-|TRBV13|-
TGTGCCAGCAGCTTAGTAGTGGACACCGGGGAGCTGTTTTTT
CASSLVVDTGELFF
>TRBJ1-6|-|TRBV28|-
TGTGCCAGCAGTTTGGGCGGCAGGGCGAATTCACCCCTCCACTTT
CASSLGGRANSPLHF
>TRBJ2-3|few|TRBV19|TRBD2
TGTGCCAGTAGTACATTTAGCGGGAACGCGCAGTATTTT
CASSTFSGNAQYF
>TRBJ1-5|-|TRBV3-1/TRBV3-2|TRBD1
TGTGCCAGCAGCCAAGGGACAGGTGGAGAGGGGCCCCAGCATTTT
CASSQGTGGEGPQHF
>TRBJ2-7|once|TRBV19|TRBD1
TGTGCCAGTAGTGGGGGGACAGGTTCTTACGAGCAGTACTTC
CASSGGTGSYEQYF
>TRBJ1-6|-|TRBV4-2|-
TGTGCCAGCAGCCAAGATCCGCCCGGGTCCGGTTCACCCCTCCACTTT
CASSQDPPGSGSPLHF
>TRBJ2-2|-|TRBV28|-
TGTGCCAGCAGGACAGACTCGAACACCGGGGAGCTGTTTTTT
CASRTDSNTGELFF
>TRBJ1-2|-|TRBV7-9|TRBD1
TGTGCCAGCAGCCGATGGACAGGGGAGATTGGAGGCTACACCTTC
CASSRWTGEIGGYTF
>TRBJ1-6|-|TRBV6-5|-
TGTGCCAGCCGTATGGGCGGGGGGCATAATTCACCCCTCCACTTT
CASRMGGGHNSPLHF
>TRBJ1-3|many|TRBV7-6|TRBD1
TGTGCCAGCAGCACAGGTGGACAGGCTAGCTCTGGAAACACCATATATTTT
CASSTGGQASSGNTIYF
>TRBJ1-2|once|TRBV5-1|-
TGCGCCAGCAGCCAGGGGCTAAAAGGCTACACCTTC
CASSQGLKGYTF
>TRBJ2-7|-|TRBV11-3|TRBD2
TGTGCCAGCAGCCCTAGCGGGAGTAAGAAGGGATACGAGCAGTACTTC
CASSPSGSKKGYEQYF
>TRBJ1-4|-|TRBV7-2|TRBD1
TGTGCCAGCAGCTTGACAGGGGTTGACGAAAAACTGTTTTTT
CASSLTGVDEKLFF
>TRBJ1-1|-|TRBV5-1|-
TGCGCCAGCAGCTCAAACACTGAAGCTTTCTTT
CASSSNTEAFF
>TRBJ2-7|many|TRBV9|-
TGTGCCAGCAGCCCCAGGGGGGTGCTGACCTACGAGCAGTACTTC
CASSPRGVLTYEQYF
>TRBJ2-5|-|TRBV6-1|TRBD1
TGTGCCAGCAGTGAAGTTGGCGAGAGGGACAGGGCGTTTAGGGAGACCCAGTACTTC
CASSEVGERDRAFRETQYF
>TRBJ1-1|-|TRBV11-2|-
TGTGCCAGCAGCCTCGAACAACAGGGAGAAGCTTTCTTT
CASSLEQQGEAFF